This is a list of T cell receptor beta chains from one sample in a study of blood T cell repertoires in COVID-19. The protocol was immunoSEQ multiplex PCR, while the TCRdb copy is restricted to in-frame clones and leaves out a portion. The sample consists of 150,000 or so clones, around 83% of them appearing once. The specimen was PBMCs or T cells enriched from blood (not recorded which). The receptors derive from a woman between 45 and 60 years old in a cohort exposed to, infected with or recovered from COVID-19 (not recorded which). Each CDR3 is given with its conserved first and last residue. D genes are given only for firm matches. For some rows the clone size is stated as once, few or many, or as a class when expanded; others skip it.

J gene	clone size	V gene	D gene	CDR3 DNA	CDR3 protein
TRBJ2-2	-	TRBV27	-	TGTGCCAGCAGTCGGAGAGCGAACACCGGGGAGCTGTTTTTT	CASSRRANTGELFF
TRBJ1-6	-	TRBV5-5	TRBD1	TGTGCCAGCAGCCTTGGGTGGACAGGGGGAAGTCCATCACCCCTCCACTTT	CASSLGWTGGSPSPLHF
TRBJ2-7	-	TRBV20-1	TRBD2	TGCAGTGCTAGTAGAAGCGGGGGGAGGATTCCTTACGAGCAGTACTTC	CSASRSGGRIPYEQYF
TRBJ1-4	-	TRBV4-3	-	TGCGCCAGCAGCCAAGGGGGAGGGGCAACTAATGAAAAACTGTTTTTT	CASSQGGGATNEKLFF
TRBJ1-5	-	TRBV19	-	TGTGCCAGTAGTAGCGTTGACGGAGAAAATCAGCCCCAGCATTTT	CASSSVDGENQPQHF
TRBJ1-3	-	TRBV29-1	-	TGCAGCGTTGAGGAGCCTTACTCTGGAAACACCATATATTTT	CSVEEPYSGNTIYF
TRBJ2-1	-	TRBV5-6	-	TGTGCCAGCAGCTTGGTACGAGACAGGCAGTTCTTC	CASSLVRDRQFF
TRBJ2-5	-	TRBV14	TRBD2	TGTGCCAGCAGCCGTTCTAGCGGGGCCTACCAAGAGACCCAGTACTTC	CASSRSSGAYQETQYF
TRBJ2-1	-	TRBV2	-	TGTGCCAGCAGTGAAGCCCTCGGGTCGAACAATGAGCAGTTCTTC	CASSEALGSNNEQFF
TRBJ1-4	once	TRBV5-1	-	TGCGCCAGCAGGGAGGGAGCGAATGAAAAACTGTTTTTT	CASREGANEKLFF
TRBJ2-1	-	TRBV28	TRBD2	TGTGCCAGCCCTCGACTAGCGGGCGCCTACAATGAGCAGTTCTTC	CASPRLAGAYNEQFF
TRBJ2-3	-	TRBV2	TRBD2	TGTGCCAGCAGAGACATCGAGCGGGGGGGCCCCACAGATACGCAGTATTTT	CASRDIERGGPTDTQYF
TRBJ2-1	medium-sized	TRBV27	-	TGTGCCAGCAGCCTACAGGTCCGCTACAATGAGCAGTTCTTC	CASSLQVRYNEQFF
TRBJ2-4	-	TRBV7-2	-	TGTGCCAGCAGCTTAGAAGCAAACATTCAGTACTTC	CASSLEANIQYF
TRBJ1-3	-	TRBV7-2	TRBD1	TGTGCCAGCAGCCTGCTGGACAGGGGAAACACCATATATTTT	CASSLLDRGNTIYF
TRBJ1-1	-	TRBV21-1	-	TGTGCCAGCAGCCACCGGTTTGACTGGAGGGCGGGCACTGAAGCTTTCTTT	CASSHRFDWRAGTEAFF
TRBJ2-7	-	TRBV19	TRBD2	TGTGCCAGTAGAACCGGCGGCGGCGGGAGTTCAGGGCAGTACTTC	CASRTGGGGSSGQYF
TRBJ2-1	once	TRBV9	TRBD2	TGTGCCAGCAGCGTAGCGGGGGGGCTTAAGAATGAGCAGTTCTTC	CASSVAGGLKNEQFF
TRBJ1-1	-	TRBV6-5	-	TGTGCCAGCAATCCCAGACAGACAGTGAACACTGAAGCTTTCTTT	CASNPRQTVNTEAFF
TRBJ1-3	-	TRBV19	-	TGTGCCAGTAGTCCAGAGACGGGCTCTGGAAACACCATATATTTT	CASSPETGSGNTIYF
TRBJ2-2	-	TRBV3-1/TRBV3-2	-	TGTGCCAGCAGCCCTCCGGGGTCCGGGGAGCTGTTTTTT	CASSPPGSGELFF
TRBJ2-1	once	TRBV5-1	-	TGCGCCAGCAGCGTTGGTGGTGTGTCGGATGAGCAGTTCTTC	CASSVGGVSDEQFF
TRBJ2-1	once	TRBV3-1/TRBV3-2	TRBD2	TGTGCCAGCAGCCAACCTCTAGCGGTGTCCTACAATGAGCAGTTCTTC	CASSQPLAVSYNEQFF
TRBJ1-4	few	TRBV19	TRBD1	TGTGCCAGTAAGGGGACAGGGAATGAAAAACTGTTTTTT	CASKGTGNEKLFF
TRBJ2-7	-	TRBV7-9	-	TGTGCCAGCAGCCGTTCCTACGAGCAGTACTTC	CASSRSYEQYF
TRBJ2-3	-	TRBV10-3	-	TGTGCCATCAGTGTGAGTGGAGATACGCAGTATTTT	CAISVSGDTQYF
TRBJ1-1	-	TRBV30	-	TGTGCCTGGAGTTTAACAGGGTCTGAAGCTTTCTTT	CAWSLTGSEAFF
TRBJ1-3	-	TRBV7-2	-	TGTGCCAGCAGCTTATCTGCAGGGGCACTCTCTGGAAACACCATATATTTT	CASSLSAGALSGNTIYF
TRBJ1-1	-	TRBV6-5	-	TGTGCCAGCAGTTATCGGCAGGGATTGAACACTGAAGCTTTCTTT	CASSYRQGLNTEAFF
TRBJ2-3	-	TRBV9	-	TGTGCCAGCAGCCCAACATCCCCTCTAGCGACAGATACGCAGTATTTT	CASSPTSPLATDTQYF
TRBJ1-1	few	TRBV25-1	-	TGTGCCAGCAGTGAACTCCGGAACACTGAAGCTTTCTTT	CASSELRNTEAFF
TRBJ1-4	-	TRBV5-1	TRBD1	TGCGCCAGCAGCTTGGGGCAGGGGGCGTCTAATGAAAAACTGTTTTTT	CASSLGQGASNEKLFF
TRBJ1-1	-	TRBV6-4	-	TGTGCCAGCAGTGAACGGACAGATGGTCCGGCCACTGAAGCTTTCTTT	CASSERTDGPATEAFF
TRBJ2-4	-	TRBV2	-	TGTGCCAGCAGTTACCAGGGGCCCTTAAACATTCAGTACTTC	CASSYQGPLNIQYF
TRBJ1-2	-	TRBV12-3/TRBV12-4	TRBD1	TGTGCCAGCAGTCAGGGGGAGGCCTATGGCTACACCTTC	CASSQGEAYGYTF
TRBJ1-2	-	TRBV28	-	TGTGCCAGCAGCCCCTCGGACAGCCTCTATGGCTACACCTTC	CASSPSDSLYGYTF
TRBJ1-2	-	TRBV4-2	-	TGTGCCAGCAGTCGAGATAATGCAGGGTCAGATGGCTACACCTTC	CASSRDNAGSDGYTF
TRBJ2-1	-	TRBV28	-	TGTGCCAGCAGTTTAAAGACAGAGGTCCGCAATGAGCAGTTCTTC	CASSLKTEVRNEQFF
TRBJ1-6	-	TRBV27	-	TGTGCATCTAGACTACTCGAGTATAATTCACCCCTCCACTTT	CASRLLEYNSPLHF
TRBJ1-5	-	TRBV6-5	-	TGTGCCAGCAGTTACTCAACAGCAAATCAGCCCCAGCATTTT	CASSYSTANQPQHF
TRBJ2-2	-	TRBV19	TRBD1	TGTGCCAGTAGATACAGGGGAACCGGGGAGCTGTTTTTT	CASRYRGTGELFF
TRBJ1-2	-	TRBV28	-	TGTGCCAGCAGTACTTTACAAGGAGGTAACTATGGCTACACCTTC	CASSTLQGGNYGYTF
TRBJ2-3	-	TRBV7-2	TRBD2	TGTGCCAGCAGCTTAGGTCTAGCGGGGGGGCACACAGATACGCAGTATTTT	CASSLGLAGGHTDTQYF
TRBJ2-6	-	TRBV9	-	TGTGCCAGCAGCGTCGGGACAACAGGCTCTGGGGCCAACGTCCTGACTTTC	CASSVGTTGSGANVLTF
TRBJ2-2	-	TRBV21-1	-	TGTGCCAGAAATCTAGCGGAAAACACCGGGGAGCTGTTTTTT	CARNLAENTGELFF
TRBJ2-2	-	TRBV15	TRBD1	TGTGCCACCAGCAGGACAGGGACAGGGGGCTTCTTATCCGGGGAGCTGTTTTTT	CATSRTGTGGFLSGELFF
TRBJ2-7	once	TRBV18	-	TGTGCCAGCTCACCACGTGAGGTCCCCTACGAGCAGTACTTC	CASSPREVPYEQYF
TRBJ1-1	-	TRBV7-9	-	TGTGCCAGCAACGGACCAATCGAGGACAGTACAGACACTGAAGCTTTCTTT	CASNGPIEDSTDTEAFF